This T cell receptor (beta chain) was recovered during a study of long-term antiretroviral therapy in people with HIV. Study-level background: The earliest specimens came about a decade ahead of the 2015 immediate-ART recommendation.

The germline V gene has CDR1 MNHNY and CDR2 SVGAGI (reference sequence). The CDR3 spans 12 residues. Trimming removed 7 bases from V and 9 bases from J, with 13 bases in between. With respect to this clone: The target antigen is unknown.

At survey level, the immunoSEQ assay was run in its v3.0 version. Using immunoSEQ multiplex PCR, the repertoire was profiled, and TCRdb retains in-frame clones only, with some absent. The data contain 20,000 or so clones, around 81% of them seen just once; the ten biggest clones take up more than 15%. Per donor, at least one pre-ART and at least two post-ART PBMC samples were obtained. DNA was extracted from approximately 1-10 million thawed cryopreserved PBMC. Study-level results: In samples taken after ART, diversity increased but remained below transplant donor control levels.

The sequence came from a woman between 18 and 29 years old with HIV. The sample in question was unsorted PBMCs, obtained at the start of antiretroviral therapy, before treatment. This chain links TRBV6-6 with TRBJ2-1; D possibly corresponds to TRBD2 (5 bases). The CDR3 sequence is CASTFARGEQFF. The CDR3 coding sequence is TGTGCCAGCACCTTCGCCCGGGGTGAGCAGTTCTTC.